Sequencing of this T cell receptor (beta chain) was carried out in a study of T cells after yellow fever vaccination. MiXCR was run by TCRdb on the 5' RACE reads, yielding one entry per CDR3 protein. The sample yields 300,000 to 400,000 distinct CDR3 sequences, roughly 10% seen once. In this sample, this clonotype turned up a few times. The CDR3 consists of 16 residues. Germline trimming cut 7 bases from V and 6 bases from J; bases unmatched to any gene: 13. Germline V lookup: CDR1 MNHEY, CDR2 SVGEGT. The rearrangement joins TRBV6-2 or TRBV6-3 to TRBJ2-2, with 8 bases identical to TRBD2. The sequence came from a man aged 18-30 years who received the YFV17D yellow fever vaccine. Sequences were derived from CD4+ T cells sorted from PBMCs, sampled 45 days after the yellow fever booster vaccination. The CDR3 DNA sequence: TGTGCCAGCAACACCGAAGGGCGGGGGGCCGCCGGGGAGCTGTTTTTT. Protein product: CASNTEGRGAAGELFF.